Included here is one T cell receptor beta chain sequence, with context. Sequenced by immunoSEQ multiplex PCR; TCRdb stores in-frame clones only, minus some. The sample has about 230,000 clones, around 81% seen once. These data originate in a study of blood T cell repertoires in COVID-19. Study summary: Nucleic acid was either cDNA or gDNA, and it came from T cells, B-cell-depleted T cells, or PBMCs.

The CDR3 is 15 amino acids. Unmatched junction bases numbered 7, after V lost 5 bases and J lost 7 bases. Per germline, CDR1 LGHDT and CDR2 YNNKEL (reference sequence). Seattle researchers signed up patients amid active infection and tracked them longitudinally. Sample: peripheral blood. The clonotype comes from a woman older than 75 with COVID-19, enrolled during active disease. The V and J genes are TRBV3-1 (or the pseudogene TRBV3-2) and TRBJ1-6; 8 nucleotides agree with TRBD1. CDR3 protein: CASSFRDRQNSPLHF. CDR3 DNA sequence: TGTGCCAGCAGCTTCCGGGACAGGCAGAATTCACCCCTCCACTTT.